The source of this T cell receptor beta chain is a study of blood T cell repertoires in COVID-19 (dated by TCRdb to about 2020). Regarding the study in general: Collaborator samples came from the United States, Italy and Spain and covered acute and convalescent phases of COVID-19. The material from the prospective study consisted of cDNA or gDNA derived from T cells, B-cell-depleted T cells, or PBMCs. The dataset comprised deeply sampled blood TCRbeta repertoires from subjects exposed to, actively infected with, or recovered from COVID-19. A freely available public database, intended as a resource for researchers studying the immune response to SARS-CoV-2, is where the repertoires were released. Samples came from the ongoing ImmuneRACE study (first 160 participants) plus 1,254 subjects from 6 global collaborators. Nearly every sample came with metadata listing a de-identified subject ID, COVID-19 status, age in years and sex. Where available, HLA class I and class II types were taken from metadata supplied by the sample provider and were not determined by assay-based typing.

General conclusions and limits of the study: The amount of clinical and demographic metadata varied by source and participant and was provided uncurated.

TCRbeta CDR3 regions were amplified from genomic DNA by means of the immunoSEQ Assay, a bias-controlled multiplex PCR. As for the authors' bioinformatics: The number of nucleated cells in each sample was estimated from the amplification of reference gene primers within the assay. Sequence reads were collapsed and filtered to measure the absolute abundance of every unique TCRbeta CDR3 rearrangement. For each sample, productive Simpson clonality was calculated by taking the square root of Simpson's diversity index across productive rearrangements. TCRdb took over this immuneACCESS table, retaining in-frame rearrangements with V and J assigned. Such tables are incomplete; in checked studies, under half of the missing clones stem from an unresolved V gene, and the remainder is unexplained. V and J calls and clone size are copied from that table; D and trimming were computed from the DNA. This sample comprises 90,000 to 150,000 clones, about 85% of them detected only once. The ten largest clones add up to approximately 11% of the sample.

The collaborating institutions used their own protocols to collect whole blood in K2EDTA tubes. For TCRbeta analysis, collaborators shipped samples as frozen whole blood, isolated PBMCs, or DNA extracted from either of those sample types. The junction shows trimming of 0 bases on V and 3 bases on J, plus 17 bases between the germline ends. CDR1 is given as LGHDT and CDR2 as YNNKEL, both from the germline V gene (reference sequence). The CDR3 goes from the cysteine to the phenylalanine over 17 residues. This entry keeps only the CDR3 DNA: 51 bases, framed from base 1. Note on this clone: Its antigen remains undetermined. The record has no base qualities; no much larger clone is one base away.

This sequence uses TRBV3-1 (or the pseudogene TRBV3-2) and TRBJ1-1, with a tentative D gene TRBD1 over 6 matching bases. The material sequenced was peripheral blood. The clonotype comes from a man at least 80 years old with acute or convalescent COVID-19. The DNA reads as follows: TGTGCCAGCAGCCAAGATCTGGGGGGGCGGAGGGACACTGAAGCTTTCTTT. Its translation is CASSQDLGGRRDTEAFF.